This TCR beta chain was sequenced in a study of blood T cell repertoires in COVID-19. Study-level information: Researchers got acute and convalescent COVID-19 samples from the United States, Italy and Spain. Nucleic acid was either cDNA or gDNA, and it came from T cells, B-cell-depleted T cells, or PBMCs.

The V gene lost 1 base and the J gene lost 12 bases, with 16 bases spanning the gap. The CDR3 has 14 amino acids. Germline V gene data show CDR1 as LNHDA and CDR2 as SQIVND (reference sequence). Repertoires were generated with immunoSEQ multiplex PCR, while TCRdb's copy carries only in-frame clones and drops some. This table has about 150,000 clones, around nine tenths appearing once. This TCR derives from a woman of 80 years or more with COVID-19, enrolled during active disease. Sequenced input: peripheral blood. The genes are TRBV19 and TRBJ1-5; D unresolved. The CDR3 DNA sequence: TGTGCCAGTAGTATAGGTTGGGAGAATGCAAACCAGCATTTT. It encodes CASSIGWENANQHF.